What follows are 9 T cell receptor beta chains derived from one specimen sequenced in a study of CD8 T cells in ankylosing spondylitis (dated by TCRdb to about 2017). The library was made by 5' RACE. Sequencing used an Illumina HiSeq 2500. The public sequencing data were trimmed at Q25 with fastp and processed into clonotypes with MiXCR by TCRdb, which kept only in-frame beta chains. Records with the same CDR3 protein are collapsed into one entry carrying the most frequent genes and DNA. For this sample there are under 250,000 distinct CDR3 sequences; 30% to 35% appear just once. 4% to 5% of the sample belongs to the ten largest clones. Sequencing was done on a sample of blood, either unsorted or a sorted T cell fraction (not recorded which). These receptors were taken from a male donor with ankylosing spondylitis or in good health (not recorded which).

The J gene is TRBJ1-2, the V gene TRBV5-6, with 10 positions matching TRBD1. With 0 bases clipped from V and 4 bases from J, the junction kept 9 bases outside the gene matches. This CDR3 is 17 amino acids long. Germline V gene sequence: CDR1 SGHDT, CDR2 YYEEEE. The CDR3 DNA sequence: TGTGCCAGCAGCTTGGTCGGGACAGGGGATAGAGGCTATGGCTACACCTTC. Protein sequence: CASSLVGTGDRGYGYTF.

The J gene is TRBJ1-2, the V gene TRBV12-3 or TRBV12-4, with 7 bases lining up with TRBD1. CDR3 length: 15 amino acids. V was pared by 4 bases and J by 4 bases, with 9 bases of the junction left unmatched. In DNA, the CDR3 is TGTGCCAGCAGTTCACAGGGGTCTGGCGGCTATGGCTACACCTTC. Translated: CASSSQGSGGYGYTF.

This chain connects TRBV24-1 to TRBJ2-1; TRBD2 agrees at 7 bases. J was trimmed by 5 bases and V by 3 bases; bases with no gene match: 0. Germline CDR1 KGHDR, CDR2 SFDVKD. This CDR3 has 13 amino acids. The CDR3 coding sequence is TGTGCCACCAGTGATGGGGGGGACAATGAGCAGTTCTTC. Amino acids: CATSDGGDNEQFF.

The chain combines TRBV7-6 with TRBJ2-7; D may be TRBD2 (5 bases). Trimming took off 3 bases at V and 2 bases at J, with 8 bases between the two ends. There are 13 residues in the CDR3. CDR1 and CDR2 from the germline V gene are SGHVS and FNYEAQ. The CDR3 loop reads CASSFPGTYEQYF. For the CDR3, the DNA is TGTGCCAGCAGCTTTCCGGGGACCTACGAGCAGTACTTC.

This clonotype was seen more than once but under ten times. The CDR3 DNA reads TGCAGTGCTAGGAGGGGGCAGGACACTGAAGCTTTCTTT. This codes for CSARRGQDTEAFF. The chain joins TRBV20-1 to TRBJ1-1; 7 nucleotides line up with TRBD1. The ends lost 3 bases at V and 3 bases at J; junction bases unmatched: 4. This CDR3 is 13 amino acids long. Germline-derived CDR1 and CDR2 are DFQATT and SNEGSKA (reference sequence).

CDR3 sequence: CASSLSGLAGGDEQFF. CDR3 DNA sequence: TGCGCCAGCAGCTTGAGTGGGCTAGCGGGGGGCGATGAGCAGTTCTTC. V is TRBV5-1 and J is TRBJ2-1, with 11 bases that match TRBD2. Germline V gene data show CDR1 as SGHRS and CDR2 as YFSETQ. This CDR3 is built from 16 residues. V was clipped by 1 base and J by 8 bases; unmatched bases: 8.

The gene calls are TRBV7-2 and TRBJ2-3, with D hard to call. Trimming stripped 2 bases from V and 2 bases from J, with 8 bases between. From germline, CDR1 is SGHTA and CDR2 FQGNSA. This CDR3 is 14 amino acids long. The CDR3, as DNA: TGTGCCAGCAGCTTAAGACGGACCACAGATACGCAGTATTTT. Translating gives CASSLRRTTDTQYF.

CDR3 region: CASSVEGLAGTGTQYF. The CDR3 bases are TGTGCCAGCAGCGTAGAAGGACTAGCGGGGACAGGGACCCAGTACTTC. The V call is TRBV9, the J call TRBJ2-5, with 12 positions matching TRBD2. Germline CDR1 SGDLS, CDR2 YYNGEE. The CDR3 sequence is 16 residues long. The V and J ends lost 0 bases and 7 bases, in that order; junction bases with no gene match: 7.

The rearrangement uses TRBV12-3 or TRBV12-4 and TRBJ2-1; 12 nucleotides line up with TRBD2. The CDR3 length is 14 residues. V shed 4 bases, J shed 10 bases, and the junction held 5 bases outside the gene matches. The CDR3 DNA follows: TGTGCCAGCAGTTCTAGCGGGGGGGCTTGGGAGCAGTTCTTC. It codes for CASSSSGGAWEQFF.